Listed here is a single T cell receptor (beta chain). What it binds is unknown. TCRdb itself ran the reads through MiXCR, one entry per CDR3 protein. The data show some 680,000 distinct CDR3 sequences, less than 40% seen once. The CDR3 runs 13 residues. Germline CDR1 is MNHEY and CDR2 is SMNVEV (reference sequence). V was shortened by 10 bases and J by 3 bases, with 16 bases between the two germline ends. This specimen comes from a study of T cell repertoires in cytomegalovirus infection. Study-level background: It was the public TCR beta signatures that indicated both CMV infection and matching HLA type.

Broader study findings: People with CMV and the relevant HLA were identified by cumulative public TCR beta family frequency. The ex vivo response was dominated by HLA-C-restricted CMV-specific TCR beta clonotypes.

The chain is built from TRBV27 and TRBJ2-7, with a possible D match to TRBD1 (6 bases). The sequenced sample consisted of PBMCs. This receptor was obtained from a human donor in good health (CMV status not recorded). Some clones in this sample may be carry-over from other donors' samples. CDR3 DNA sequence: TGTGCCATGCCTAGGGACACCTTCTACGAGCAGTACTTC. Protein product: CAMPRDTFYEQYF.